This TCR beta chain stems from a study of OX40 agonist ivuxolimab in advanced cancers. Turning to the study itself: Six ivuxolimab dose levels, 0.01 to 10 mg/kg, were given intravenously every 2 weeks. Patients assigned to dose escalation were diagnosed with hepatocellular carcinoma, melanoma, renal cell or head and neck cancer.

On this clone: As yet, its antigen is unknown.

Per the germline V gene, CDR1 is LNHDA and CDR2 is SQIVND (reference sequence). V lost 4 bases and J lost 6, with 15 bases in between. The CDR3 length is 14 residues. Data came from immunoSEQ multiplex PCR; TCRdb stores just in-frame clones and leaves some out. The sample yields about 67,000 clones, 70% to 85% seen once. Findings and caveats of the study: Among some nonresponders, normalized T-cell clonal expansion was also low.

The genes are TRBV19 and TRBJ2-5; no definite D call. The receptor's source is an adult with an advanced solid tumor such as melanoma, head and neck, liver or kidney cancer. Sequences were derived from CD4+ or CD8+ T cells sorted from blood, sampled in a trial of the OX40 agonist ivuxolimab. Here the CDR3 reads CASSRNPSMKTQYF. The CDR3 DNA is TGTGCCAGTAGTAGGAACCCGTCAATGAAGACCCAGTACTTC.